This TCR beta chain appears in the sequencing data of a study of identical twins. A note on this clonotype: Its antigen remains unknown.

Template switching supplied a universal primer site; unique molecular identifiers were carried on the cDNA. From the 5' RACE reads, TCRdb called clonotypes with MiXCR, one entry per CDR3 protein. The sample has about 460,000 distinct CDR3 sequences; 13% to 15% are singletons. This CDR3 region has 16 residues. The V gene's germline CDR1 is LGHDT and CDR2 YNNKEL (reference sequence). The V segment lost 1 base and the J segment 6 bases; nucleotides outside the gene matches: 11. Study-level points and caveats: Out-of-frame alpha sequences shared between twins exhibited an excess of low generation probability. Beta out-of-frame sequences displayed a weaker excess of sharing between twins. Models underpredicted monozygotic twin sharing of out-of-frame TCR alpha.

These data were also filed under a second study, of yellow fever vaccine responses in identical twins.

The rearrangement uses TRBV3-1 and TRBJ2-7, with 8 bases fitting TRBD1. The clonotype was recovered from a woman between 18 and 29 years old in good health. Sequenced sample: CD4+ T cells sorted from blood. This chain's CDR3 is CASSQGGQGARGEQYF. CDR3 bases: TGTGCCAGCAGCCAAGGGGGTCAGGGGGCGCGGGGCGAGCAGTACTTC.